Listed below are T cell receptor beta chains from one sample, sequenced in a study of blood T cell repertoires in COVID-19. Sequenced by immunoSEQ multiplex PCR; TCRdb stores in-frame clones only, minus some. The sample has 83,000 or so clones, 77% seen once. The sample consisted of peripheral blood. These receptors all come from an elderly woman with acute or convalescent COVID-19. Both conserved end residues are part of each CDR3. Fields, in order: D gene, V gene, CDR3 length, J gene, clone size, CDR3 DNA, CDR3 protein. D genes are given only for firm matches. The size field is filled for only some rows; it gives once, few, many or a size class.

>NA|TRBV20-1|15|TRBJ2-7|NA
TGCAGTGCTAGTTACCTAGGCTCGAGCTCCTACGAGCAGTACTTC
CSASYLGSSSYEQYF
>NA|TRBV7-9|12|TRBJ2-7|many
TGTGCCAGCAGCTTCTCAGGGGACGAGCAGTACTTC
CASSFSGDEQYF
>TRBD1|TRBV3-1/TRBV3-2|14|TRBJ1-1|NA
TGTGCCAGCAGCCAGGGTCAGGGGGTCGGTGAAGCTTTCTTT
CASSQGQGVGEAFF
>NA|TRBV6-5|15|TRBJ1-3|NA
TGTGCCAGCAGGGAGCGACTGGGTTCTGGAAACACCATATATTTT
CASRERLGSGNTIYF
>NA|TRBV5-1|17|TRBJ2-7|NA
TGCGCCAGCAGCTTGGCCGGAGTCAGGGAGGAATCATACGAGCAGTACTTC
CASSLAGVREESYEQYF
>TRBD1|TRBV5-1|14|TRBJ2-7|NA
TGCGCCAGCAGCCACGGACAGGGGGGTTACGAGCAGTACTTC
CASSHGQGGYEQYF
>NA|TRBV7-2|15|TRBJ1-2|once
TGTGCCAGCAGCTTAGTAAGGGGCGATTCCTATGGCTACACCTTC
CASSLVRGDSYGYTF
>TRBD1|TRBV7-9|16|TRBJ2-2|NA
TGTGCCAGCAGCCTTGGACAGGGGATCGGCACCGGGGAGCTGTTTTTT
CASSLGQGIGTGELFF
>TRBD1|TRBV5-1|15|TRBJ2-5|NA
TGCGCCAGCAGCTTGAACACAGGGGACCAAGAGACCCAGTACTTC
CASSLNTGDQETQYF
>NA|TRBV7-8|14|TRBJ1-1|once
TGTGCCAGCAGTAATAGAAACCAGAACACTGAAGCTTTCTTT
CASSNRNQNTEAFF
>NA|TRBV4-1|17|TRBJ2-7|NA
TGCGCCAGCAGCCAAGATCTGCCTATCTCTCTACCCTACGAGCAGTACTTC
CASSQDLPISLPYEQYF
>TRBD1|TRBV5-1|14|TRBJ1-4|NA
TGCGCCAGCAGCTTCGGGACAGGGAGTGAAAAACTGTTTTTT
CASSFGTGSEKLFF
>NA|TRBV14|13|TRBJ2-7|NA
TGTGCCAGCAGCCCCCGGAGATGGAACGAGCAGTACTTC
CASSPRRWNEQYF
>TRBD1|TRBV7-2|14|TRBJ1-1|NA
TGTGCCAGCAGCTTAGATTCGGGGGACAGGGGGGCTTTCTTT
CASSLDSGDRGAFF
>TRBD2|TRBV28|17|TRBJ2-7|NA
TGTGCCAGCAGTGGAAGGACTAGCGGGAGGGCCTACTACGAGCAGTACTTC
CASSGRTSGRAYYEQYF
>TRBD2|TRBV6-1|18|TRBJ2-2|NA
TGTGCCAGCAGTGCCCACGCCTTAGCGGGGGGGCCTGACGGGGAGCTGTTTTTT
CASSAHALAGGPDGELFF
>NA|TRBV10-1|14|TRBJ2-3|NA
TGCGCCAGCACCCCGCCGGGGACTGGAGATACGCAGTATTTT
CASTPPGTGDTQYF
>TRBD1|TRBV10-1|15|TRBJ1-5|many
TGCGCCAGCATCATGAGGAGGGGGCAAGGTCAGCCCCAGCATTTT
CASIMRRGQGQPQHF
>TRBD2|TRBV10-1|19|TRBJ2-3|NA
TGCGCCAGCAGGATCAAAACCGGGACTAGCGGGGGTCCCACAGATACGCAGTATTTT
CASRIKTGTSGGPTDTQYF
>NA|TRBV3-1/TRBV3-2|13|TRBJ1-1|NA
TGTGCCAGCAGCTACACAGGGAACACTGAAGCTTTCTTT
CASSYTGNTEAFF
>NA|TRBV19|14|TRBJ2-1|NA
TGTGCCAGTAGTCCTTGGAGCTCCTACAATGAGCAGTTCTTC
CASSPWSSYNEQFF
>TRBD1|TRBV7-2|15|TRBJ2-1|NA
TGTGCCAGCAGCTTAGCTAACCCCAGGGGGAAAGAGCAGTTCTTC
CASSLANPRGKEQFF
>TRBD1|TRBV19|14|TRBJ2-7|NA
TGTGCCAGTAGTATCGGGGACAGGGCTTACGAGCAGTACTTC
CASSIGDRAYEQYF
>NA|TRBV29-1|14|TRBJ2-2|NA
TGCAGCACTAGGACAGAGTCGAACACCGGGGAGCTGTTTTTT
CSTRTESNTGELFF
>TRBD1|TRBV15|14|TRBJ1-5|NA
TGTGCCACCAGCAGGGGACAGGGCCATCAGCCCCAGCATTTT
CATSRGQGHQPQHF
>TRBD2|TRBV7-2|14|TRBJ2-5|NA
TGTGCCAGCAGCCCTGGGACTAGCCTAGAGACCCAGTACTTC
CASSPGTSLETQYF
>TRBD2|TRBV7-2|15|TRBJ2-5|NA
TGTGCCAGCAGGAACGGACTAGCGGGGGTAGGGACCCAGTACTTC
CASRNGLAGVGTQYF
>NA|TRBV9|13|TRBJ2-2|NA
TGTGCCAGCAGGGGACATTTCACCGGGGAGCTGTTTTTT
CASRGHFTGELFF
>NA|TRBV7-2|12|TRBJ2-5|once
TGTGCCAGCAGCTTTAGCGGCGAGACCCAGTACTTC
CASSFSGETQYF
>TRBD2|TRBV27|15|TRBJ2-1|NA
TGTGCCAGCAGTTTGGAACTAGCGGGGGGCAATGAGCAGTTCTTC
CASSLELAGGNEQFF
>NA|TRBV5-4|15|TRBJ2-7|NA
TGTGCCAGCAGCTCGGATGGACACGGAGCCTACGAGCAGTACTTC
CASSSDGHGAYEQYF
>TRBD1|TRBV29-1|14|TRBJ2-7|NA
TGCAGCGTTGTTCCCGGGACAGGTACCTACGAGCAGTACTTC
CSVVPGTGTYEQYF
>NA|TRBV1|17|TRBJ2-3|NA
TGCACCAGCAGCCAAGATTTACTAGCGGGGGGGTCAGATACGCAGTATTTT
CTSSQDLLAGGSDTQYF
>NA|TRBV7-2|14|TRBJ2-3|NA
TGTGCCAGCAGCTCGCGGCCTAGCACAGATACGCAGTATTTT
CASSSRPSTDTQYF
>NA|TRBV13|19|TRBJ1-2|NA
TGTGCCAGCAGCCGCTTGACCCCCGCCCGGGATTACCGAGACTATGGCTACACCTTC
CASSRLTPARDYRDYGYTF
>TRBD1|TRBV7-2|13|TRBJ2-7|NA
TGTGCCAGCAGCGCCGGACAGGGTCTAGGGCAGTACTTC
CASSAGQGLGQYF
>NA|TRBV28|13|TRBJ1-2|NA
TGTGCCAGCATTAGTCAGGGTTGGGAAGGCTACACCTTC
CASISQGWEGYTF
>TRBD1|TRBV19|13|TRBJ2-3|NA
TGTGCCAGTAGTCCTACAGGGGGCGATACGCAGTATTTT
CASSPTGGDTQYF
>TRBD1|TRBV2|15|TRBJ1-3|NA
TGTGCCAGCAGTTCTCAGGGGGGCACTGGAAACACCATATATTTT
CASSSQGGTGNTIYF
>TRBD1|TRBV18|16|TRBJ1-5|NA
TGTGCCAGCTCACCAAGGGGCGCAGGGGGCGACCAGCCCCAGCATTTT
CASSPRGAGGDQPQHF
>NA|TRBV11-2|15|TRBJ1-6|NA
TGTGCCAGCAGCAATTCCAGGGGTTGGGATTCACCCCTCCACTTT
CASSNSRGWDSPLHF
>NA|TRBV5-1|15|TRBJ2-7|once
TGCGCCAGCAGCTTTAGGGGGGGGAGCTCCTACGAGCAGTACTTC
CASSFRGGSSYEQYF
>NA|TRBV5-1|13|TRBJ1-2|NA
TGCGCCAGCAGCTTGTGGCAGGGTGAGGGCTACACCTTC
CASSLWQGEGYTF
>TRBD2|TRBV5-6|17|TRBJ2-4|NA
TGTGCCAGCACCGGGACCGAAGCGGGAGTAGCCAAAAACATTCAGTACTTC
CASTGTEAGVAKNIQYF
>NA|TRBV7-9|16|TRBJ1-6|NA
TGTGCCAGCAGCGCCACGACAGGCTCCTATAATTCACCCCTCCACTTT
CASSATTGSYNSPLHF
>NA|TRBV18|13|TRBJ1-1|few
TGTGCCAGCTCACCACCCGAGGACACTGAAGCTTTCTTT
CASSPPEDTEAFF
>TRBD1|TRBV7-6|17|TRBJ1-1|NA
TGTGCCAGCAGCTTGCAAACAGGGGGCGGAGGATTCACTGAAGCTTTCTTT
CASSLQTGGGGFTEAFF
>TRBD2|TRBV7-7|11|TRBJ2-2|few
TGTGCTAGCGGGAGGGCCGGGGAGCTGTTTTTT
CASGRAGELFF
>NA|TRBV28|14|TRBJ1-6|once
TGTGCCAGCAGTTTACCGGGACTCAATTCACCCCTCCACTTT
CASSLPGLNSPLHF
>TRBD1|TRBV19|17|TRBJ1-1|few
TGTGCCAGTAGTAGAGGGACAGGGGGCGTGGGGAACACTGAAGCTTTCTTT
CASSRGTGGVGNTEAFF
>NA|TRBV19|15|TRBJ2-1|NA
TGTGCCAGTAGTATACAATGGACTCGCTACAATGAGCAGTTCTTC
CASSIQWTRYNEQFF
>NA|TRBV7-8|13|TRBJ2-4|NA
TGTGCCAGCAGCCCCGGAGCCAAAAACATTCAGTACTTC
CASSPGAKNIQYF
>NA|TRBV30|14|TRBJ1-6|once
TGTGCCTGGAGTCTCACAGTCGGGGGTTCACCCCTCCACTTT
CAWSLTVGGSPLHF
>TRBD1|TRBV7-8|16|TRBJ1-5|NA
TGTGCCAGCAGTCTTACAGGGGCGAGGGGCAATCAGCCCCAGCATTTT
CASSLTGARGNQPQHF
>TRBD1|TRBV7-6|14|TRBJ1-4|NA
TGTGCCAGCAGCCTCGGACAGGGGAATGAAAAACTGTTTTTT
CASSLGQGNEKLFF
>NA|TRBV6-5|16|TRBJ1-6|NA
TGTGCCAGCAGTTCCAATCGCCGGGGTAGGAATTCACCCCTCCACTTT
CASSSNRRGRNSPLHF
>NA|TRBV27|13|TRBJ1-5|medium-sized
TGTGCCAGCAGTTTATCCTTCTATCAGCCCCAGCATTTT
CASSLSFYQPQHF
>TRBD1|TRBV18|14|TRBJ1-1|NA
TGTGCCAGCTCAAGAGACAGGGGGAACACTGAAGCTTTCTTT
CASSRDRGNTEAFF
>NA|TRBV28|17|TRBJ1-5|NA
TGTGCCAGCAGTTTCGGGGGGGGCTATGACGTCGGACAGCCCCAGCATTTT
CASSFGGGYDVGQPQHF